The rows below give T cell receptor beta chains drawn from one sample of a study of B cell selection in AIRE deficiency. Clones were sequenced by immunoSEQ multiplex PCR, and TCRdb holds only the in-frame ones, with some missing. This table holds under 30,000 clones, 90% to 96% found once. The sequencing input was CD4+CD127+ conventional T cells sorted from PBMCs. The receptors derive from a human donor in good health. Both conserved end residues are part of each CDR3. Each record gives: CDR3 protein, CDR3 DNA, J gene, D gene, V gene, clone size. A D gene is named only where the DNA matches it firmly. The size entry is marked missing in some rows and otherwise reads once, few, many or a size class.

CDR3aa: CASSLGRGYGYTF
CDR3nt: TGTGCCAGCAGCTTAGGACGGGGCTATGGCTACACCTTC
j_gene: TRBJ1-2
d_gene: .
v_gene: TRBV11-2
abundance: once

CDR3aa: CASSQGRGPSYEQYF
CDR3nt: TGTGCCAGCAGCCAAGGAAGGGGCCCGTCCTACGAGCAGTACTTC
j_gene: TRBJ2-7
d_gene: .
v_gene: TRBV14
abundance: .

CDR3aa: CSVDALGTGKTDTQYF
CDR3nt: TGCAGCGTTGATGCTTTGGGGACAGGGAAAACAGATACGCAGTATTTT
j_gene: TRBJ2-3
d_gene: TRBD1
v_gene: TRBV29-1
abundance: once

CDR3aa: CAIRPGQTNEKLFF
CDR3nt: TGTGCCATCAGGCCGGGACAAACTAATGAAAAACTGTTTTTT
j_gene: TRBJ1-4
d_gene: .
v_gene: TRBV10-3
abundance: .

CDR3aa: CASSVEGAGTEAFF
CDR3nt: TGTGCCAGCAGCGTAGAAGGGGCCGGCACTGAAGCTTTCTTT
j_gene: TRBJ1-1
d_gene: .
v_gene: TRBV9
abundance: once

CDR3aa: CASSEGAAGYYGYTF
CDR3nt: TGTGCCAGCAGTGAAGGGGCAGCGGGCTACTATGGCTACACCTTC
j_gene: TRBJ1-2
d_gene: .
v_gene: TRBV6-1
abundance: .

CDR3aa: CASSPGTGGAYEQYF
CDR3nt: TGTGCCAGCTCTCCCGGGACAGGGGGGGCCTACGAGCAGTACTTC
j_gene: TRBJ2-7
d_gene: TRBD1
v_gene: TRBV18
abundance: .

CDR3aa: CASSSHRNIQYF
CDR3nt: TGTGCCAGCAGCTCCCACAGAAACATTCAGTACTTC
j_gene: TRBJ2-4
d_gene: .
v_gene: TRBV7-9
abundance: .

CDR3aa: CASSIGPGQGNIQYF
CDR3nt: TGTGCCAGTAGTATAGGTCCGGGACAGGGGAACATTCAGTACTTC
j_gene: TRBJ2-4
d_gene: TRBD1
v_gene: TRBV19
abundance: .

CDR3aa: CASRTGTRETQYF
CDR3nt: TGTGCCAGTAGGACCGGGACACGAGAGACCCAGTACTTC
j_gene: TRBJ2-5
d_gene: .
v_gene: TRBV19
abundance: few

CDR3aa: CASSEAKRFISGANVLTF
CDR3nt: TGTGCCAGCAGTGAAGCAAAGCGGTTTATCTCTGGGGCCAACGTCCTGACTTTC
j_gene: TRBJ2-6
d_gene: .
v_gene: TRBV6-1
abundance: .

CDR3aa: CASSSQRDTQYF
CDR3nt: TGTGCCAGCAGCTCACAAAGAGATACGCAGTATTTT
j_gene: TRBJ2-3
d_gene: .
v_gene: TRBV11-2
abundance: once

CDR3aa: CASSPVGLEQYF
CDR3nt: TGTGCCAGCAGCCCAGTAGGGCTCGAGCAGTACTTC
j_gene: TRBJ2-7
d_gene: .
v_gene: TRBV11-2
abundance: .

CDR3aa: CASRQGQNTEAFF
CDR3nt: TGCGCCAGCCGCCAAGGACAGAACACTGAAGCTTTCTTT
j_gene: TRBJ1-1
d_gene: .
v_gene: TRBV5-1
abundance: .

CDR3aa: CASSRGTSDSEQYF
CDR3nt: TGTGCCAGTAGTAGAGGGACTAGCGACTCCGAGCAGTACTTC
j_gene: TRBJ2-7
d_gene: TRBD2
v_gene: TRBV19
abundance: .

CDR3aa: CASSRTGQGGQETQYF
CDR3nt: TGTGCCAGCAGCCGTACGGGACAGGGTGGCCAAGAGACCCAGTACTTC
j_gene: TRBJ2-5
d_gene: TRBD1
v_gene: TRBV7-6
abundance: .

CDR3aa: CASSISGNRNEQFF
CDR3nt: TGTGCCAGTAGTATATCGGGAAACAGGAATGAGCAGTTCTTC
j_gene: TRBJ2-1
d_gene: .
v_gene: TRBV19
abundance: .

CDR3aa: CASIWRGKYF
CDR3nt: TGTGCCAGCATTTGGAGGGGGAAGTACTTC
j_gene: TRBJ2-7
d_gene: .
v_gene: TRBV21-1
abundance: once

CDR3aa: CAWSVGGHLTSYEQYF
CDR3nt: TGTGCCTGGAGTGTCGGGGGGCATTTAACCTCCTACGAGCAGTACTTC
j_gene: TRBJ2-7
d_gene: .
v_gene: TRBV30
abundance: .

CDR3aa: CATLHRGYNEQFF
CDR3nt: TGTGCCACCCTTCACAGGGGTTACAATGAGCAGTTCTTC
j_gene: TRBJ2-1
d_gene: TRBD1
v_gene: TRBV6-1
abundance: .

CDR3aa: CASSLTRGDQPQHF
CDR3nt: TGTGCCAGCAGCTTGACCAGGGGAGACCAGCCCCAGCATTTT
j_gene: TRBJ1-5
d_gene: .
v_gene: TRBV5-5
abundance: .

CDR3aa: CASSSNRGWISTYSNQPQHF
CDR3nt: TGTGCCAGCAGCTCAAACAGGGGGTGGATATCGACGTATAGCAATCAGCCCCAGCATTTT
j_gene: TRBJ1-5
d_gene: TRBD1
v_gene: TRBV7-8
abundance: .

CDR3aa: CASRTGNSGNTIYF
CDR3nt: TGTGCCAGCAGGACGGGCAACTCTGGAAACACCATATATTTT
j_gene: TRBJ1-3
d_gene: .
v_gene: TRBV6-5
abundance: .

CDR3aa: CASSLALAGGGEQFF
CDR3nt: TGCGCCAGCAGCTTGGCGCTAGCGGGAGGGGGTGAGCAGTTCTTC
j_gene: TRBJ2-1
d_gene: TRBD2
v_gene: TRBV5-1
abundance: .

CDR3aa: CASSTSGTHYNEQFF
CDR3nt: TGTGCCAGCAGCACAAGCGGGACCCACTACAATGAGCAGTTCTTC
j_gene: TRBJ2-1
d_gene: TRBD2
v_gene: TRBV11-3
abundance: .

CDR3aa: CASSEGGLGTDTQYF
CDR3nt: TGTGCCAGCAGTGAAGGCGGACTTGGCACAGATACGCAGTATTTT
j_gene: TRBJ2-3
d_gene: .
v_gene: TRBV6-1
abundance: .

CDR3aa: CASSSQWTSGIETQYF
CDR3nt: TGTGCCAGCAGCTCTCAATGGACTAGCGGGATCGAGACCCAGTACTTC
j_gene: TRBJ2-5
d_gene: TRBD2
v_gene: TRBV11-2
abundance: .

CDR3aa: CASSLAGSETQYF
CDR3nt: TGCGCCAGCAGCTTGGCAGGGAGTGAGACCCAGTACTTC
j_gene: TRBJ2-5
d_gene: .
v_gene: TRBV5-1
abundance: .

CDR3aa: CASSQTGANVLTF
CDR3nt: TGTGCCAGCAGCCAGACCGGGGCCAACGTCCTGACTTTC
j_gene: TRBJ2-6
d_gene: .
v_gene: TRBV11-3
abundance: .

CDR3aa: CASSGRPNQPQHF
CDR3nt: TGCGCCAGCAGCGGACGGCCCAATCAGCCCCAGCATTTT
j_gene: TRBJ1-5
d_gene: .
v_gene: TRBV4-1
abundance: .

CDR3aa: CASSYGVTFSGNTIYF
CDR3nt: TGTGCCAGCAGTTACGGCGTCACTTTCTCTGGAAACACCATATATTTT
j_gene: TRBJ1-3
d_gene: .
v_gene: TRBV6-5
abundance: .

CDR3aa: CASSLTSGSGRYYEQYF
CDR3nt: TGTGCCAGCAGCCTGACTAGCGGGAGTGGCCGTTATTACGAGCAGTACTTC
j_gene: TRBJ2-7
d_gene: TRBD2
v_gene: TRBV7-1
abundance: .

CDR3aa: CASSLDRDQPQHF
CDR3nt: TGTGCCAGCAGCTTAGACCGAGATCAGCCCCAGCATTTT
j_gene: TRBJ1-5
d_gene: .
v_gene: TRBV13
abundance: .

CDR3aa: CASSRGPGEKLFF
CDR3nt: TGTGCCAGCAGCCGGGGTCCGGGTGAAAAACTGTTTTTT
j_gene: TRBJ1-4
d_gene: .
v_gene: TRBV7-9
abundance: .

CDR3aa: CASSLVLGWGNTEAFF
CDR3nt: TGTGCCAGCAGCTTAGTGCTGGGTTGGGGGAACACTGAAGCTTTCTTT
j_gene: TRBJ1-1
d_gene: .
v_gene: TRBV11-2
abundance: once

CDR3aa: CASSPGQGRGETQYF
CDR3nt: TGTGCCAGTAGTCCGGGACAGGGACGTGGGGAGACCCAGTACTTC
j_gene: TRBJ2-5
d_gene: TRBD1
v_gene: TRBV19
abundance: .

CDR3aa: CASNSREGETQYF
CDR3nt: TGTGCCAGTAATTCCAGGGAGGGGGAGACCCAGTACTTC
j_gene: TRBJ2-5
d_gene: TRBD2
v_gene: TRBV19
abundance: .

CDR3aa: CASSPDRAYNEQFF
CDR3nt: TGTGCCAGCAGCCCCGACAGGGCCTACAATGAGCAGTTCTTC
j_gene: TRBJ2-1
d_gene: TRBD1
v_gene: TRBV7-2
abundance: .

CDR3aa: CASSQDHGGETQYF
CDR3nt: TGCGCCAGCAGCCAAGATCACGGGGGAGAGACCCAGTACTTC
j_gene: TRBJ2-5
d_gene: .
v_gene: TRBV4-1
abundance: few

CDR3aa: CASSRRLAPGETQYF
CDR3nt: TGCGCCAGCAGCCGTCGACTGGCCCCAGGGGAGACCCAGTACTTC
j_gene: TRBJ2-5
d_gene: .
v_gene: TRBV4-3
abundance: .

CDR3aa: CASSPPRGQGSYEQYF
CDR3nt: TGTGCCAGCTCACCACCGCGAGGCCAGGGCTCCTACGAGCAGTACTTC
j_gene: TRBJ2-7
d_gene: .
v_gene: TRBV18
abundance: .